This T cell receptor (beta chain) was captured in a study of cytomegalovirus exposure and HLA in healthy donors. Study-wide background: A prior analysis found 117 million unique TCR beta sequences from approximately 200 million T cells. The early release's HLA-typed donors yielded tens of millions of unique TCRs. Study-wide points: Accurate HLA-A and HLA-B prediction from TCR beta sequences was reported for most subjects. Sequencing likely generated an artifact that appeared as a cluster of highly shared sequence variants.

The PCR contained 60 Vbeta and 13 Jbeta primers. Sequencing used immunoSEQ multiplex PCR; TCRdb keeps in-frame clones, though not all of them. The data show 220,000 or so clones, with roughly 80% seen just once and 1.7% held by the top ten. Germline CDR1 and CDR2: SGDLS and YYNGEE. CDR3 size: 15 residues. Note on this clone: The antigen is unknown. At one end, the junction sequence differs from germline, possibly due to a read error.

V gene TRBV9 combines with J gene TRBJ2-5, with D possibly matching TRBD1 (6 bases). This sequence was found in a man aged 50 to 60 in good health and CMV-seronegative. The sample was PBMCs. DNA for the CDR3: TGTGCCAGCAACGTAGGGCAGGGGAGATGGGAGACCCAGTACTTC. This encodes CASNVGQGRWETQYF.